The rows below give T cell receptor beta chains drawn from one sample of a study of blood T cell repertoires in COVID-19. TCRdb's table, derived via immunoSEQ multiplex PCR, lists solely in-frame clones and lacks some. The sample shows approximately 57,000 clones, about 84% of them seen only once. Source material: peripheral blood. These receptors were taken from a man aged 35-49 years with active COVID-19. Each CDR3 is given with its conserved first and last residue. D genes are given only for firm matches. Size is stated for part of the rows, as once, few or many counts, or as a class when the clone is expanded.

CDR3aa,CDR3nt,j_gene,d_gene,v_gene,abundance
CASGRDPKGQFF,TGTGCCAGTGGGAGGGATCCCAAGGGGCAGTTCTTC,TRBJ2-1,TRBD2,TRBV19,.
CASSQTSGTDTQYF,TGTGCCAGCAGCCAAACTAGCGGCACAGATACGCAGTATTTT,TRBJ2-3,TRBD2,TRBV14,.
CASDISASNEQFF,TGTGCCAGCGATATCTCAGCTAGCAATGAGCAGTTCTTC,TRBJ2-1,.,TRBV2,few
CASSILWLTGDTEAFF,TGTGCCAGTAGTATTCTCTGGCTAACAGGGGACACTGAAGCTTTCTTT,TRBJ1-1,TRBD1,TRBV19,.
CASSWGLARNEQYF,TGTGCCAGCAGCTGGGGACTAGCTCGGAACGAGCAGTACTTC,TRBJ2-7,TRBD2,TRBV5-6,.
CAGEEGVTQYF,TGTGCCGGCGAGGAGGGCGTGACCCAGTACTTC,TRBJ2-5,.,TRBV6-5,.
CASSVGGEQYF,TGTGCCAGCAGCGTGGGAGGCGAGCAGTACTTC,TRBJ2-7,.,TRBV9,.
CASSLAGNYGYTF,TGTGCCAGCAGCTTAGCAGGGAACTATGGCTACACCTTC,TRBJ1-2,.,TRBV7-3,.
CASSLRQTTEAFF,TGCGCCAGCAGCTTGAGACAGACCACTGAAGCTTTCTTT,TRBJ1-1,.,TRBV5-1,.
CASSIQTGGRFNEQFF,TGTGCCAGTAGTATCCAGACAGGGGGAAGGTTCAATGAGCAGTTCTTC,TRBJ2-1,TRBD1,TRBV19,.
CATSRGGQPYEQYF,TGTGCCACCAGCAGAGGAGGACAGCCCTACGAGCAGTACTTC,TRBJ2-7,.,TRBV15,.
CASSLRPLSPLHF,TGTGCCAGCAGTTTGCGCCCACTCTCACCCCTCCACTTT,TRBJ1-6,.,TRBV12-3/TRBV12-4,.
CASSLTVGDQGTQYF,TGTGCCAGCAGCTTAACAGTTGGGGATCAGGGGACGCAGTATTTT,TRBJ2-3,.,TRBV7-6,.
CAWSVLRGNEKLFF,TGTGCCTGGAGTGTACTTAGGGGGAATGAAAAACTGTTTTTT,TRBJ1-4,.,TRBV30,.
CASSPGQGKSSPLHF,TGTGCCAGCAGCCCCGGACAGGGCAAGAGTTCACCCCTCCACTTT,TRBJ1-6,TRBD1,TRBV5-6,.
CASSLTTGLELEQYF,TGTGCCAGCAGTCTCACTACAGGGCTGGAGCTCGAGCAGTACTTC,TRBJ2-7,.,TRBV7-6,.
CASSQERGGAGANVLTF,TGTGCCAGCAGCCAAGAGAGAGGGGGAGCCGGGGCCAACGTCCTGACTTTC,TRBJ2-6,.,TRBV4-2,.
CASSLGGQGNSYEQYF,TGTGCCAGCAGTTTAGGAGGGCAGGGCAACTCCTACGAGCAGTACTTC,TRBJ2-7,.,TRBV28,.
CASSLRGPESTDTQYF,TGTGCCAGCAGTCTAAGGGGTCCGGAGAGCACAGATACGCAGTATTTT,TRBJ2-3,.,TRBV27,.
CASSPRSVTSYEQYF,TGTGCCAGCAGCCCCCGAAGCGTAACTTCCTACGAGCAGTACTTC,TRBJ2-7,.,TRBV7-9,.
CASREVGNTIYF,TGTGCCAGCAGAGAGGTGGGAAACACCATATATTTT,TRBJ1-3,.,TRBV5-6,.
CASSPTGDIYGYTF,TGTGCCAGCTCGCCTACAGGGGATATCTATGGCTACACCTTC,TRBJ1-2,TRBD1,TRBV18,.
CASSLITGLDYGYTF,TGTGCCAGCAGCTTGATTACAGGGCTGGACTATGGCTACACCTTC,TRBJ1-2,.,TRBV5-4,.
CASSLTGGPSSYEQYF,TGTGCCAGCAGCTTAACCGGAGGGCCGAGCTCCTACGAGCAGTACTTC,TRBJ2-7,.,TRBV7-3,.
CASSLAHSGANVLTF,TGTGCCAGCAGCTTAGCCCACTCTGGGGCCAACGTCCTGACTTTC,TRBJ2-6,.,TRBV7-9,.
CASSLTTQRGSPLHF,TGTGCCAGCAGTTTAACGACCCAACGAGGCTCACCCCTCCACTTT,TRBJ1-6,.,TRBV27,.
CASSIRTTGRNQPQHF,TGTGCCAGTAGTATTAGAACGACAGGGAGGAATCAGCCCCAGCATTTT,TRBJ1-5,TRBD1,TRBV19,.
CASSLTGSTDTQYF,TGTGCCAGCAGCTTAACCGGTAGCACAGATACGCAGTATTTT,TRBJ2-3,.,TRBV7-9,.
CASSSYGTGYGYTF,TGTGCCAGCAGTTCGTACGGGACAGGCTATGGCTACACCTTC,TRBJ1-2,TRBD1,TRBV28,.
CASRALPGTQYF,TGTGCCAGCAGAGCTCTCCCAGGGACCCAGTACTTC,TRBJ2-5,.,TRBV2,.
CASSRTSLGNEQFF,TGTGCCAGCAGCCGGACTAGTTTAGGCAATGAGCAGTTCTTC,TRBJ2-1,TRBD2,TRBV5-4,few
CASSQAGLAGPYGEQYF,TGCGCCAGCAGCCAGGCGGGACTAGCGGGTCCCTACGGGGAGCAGTACTTC,TRBJ2-7,TRBD2,TRBV4-1,few
CASSVSGSWTDTQYF,TGTGCCAGCAGCGTTAGCGGGAGCTGGACAGATACGCAGTATTTT,TRBJ2-3,TRBD2,TRBV9,once
CASSQISEQFF,TGTGCCAGCAGCCAAATTAGTGAGCAGTTCTTC,TRBJ2-1,.,TRBV3-1/TRBV3-2,.
CASSYSGLAYEQYF,TGTGCCAGCAGTTACTCGGGACTAGCATACGAGCAGTACTTC,TRBJ2-7,TRBD2,TRBV6-5,once
CASSIPTGADTEAFF,TGTGCCAGCAGTATACCGACAGGGGCGGACACTGAAGCTTTCTTT,TRBJ1-1,TRBD1,TRBV28,.
CAWSPGATEQFF,TGTGCCTGGAGTCCTGGGGCGACAGAGCAGTTCTTC,TRBJ2-1,.,TRBV30,once
CSARDPREQYF,TGCAGTGCTAGAGACCCACGGGAGCAGTACTTC,TRBJ2-7,.,TRBV20-1,.
CSVLRTGGANEKLFF,TGCAGCGTTTTACGGACAGGGGGCGCGAATGAAAAACTGTTTTTT,TRBJ1-4,TRBD1,TRBV29-1,.
CASSRQGQGHRVGNTIYF,TGTGCCAGCAGCCGCCAAGGACAGGGTCATCGAGTAGGAAACACCATATATTTT,TRBJ1-3,TRBD1,TRBV2,few
CASSLGTSVSDTQYF,TGTGCCAGCAGCTTAGGGACTAGCGTTTCAGATACGCAGTATTTT,TRBJ2-3,TRBD2,TRBV5-8,.
CASSFGQGQGLEQFF,TGTGCCAGCAGCTTCGGACAGGGTCAGGGGTTGGAGCAGTTCTTC,TRBJ2-1,TRBD1,TRBV11-2,.
CASSYSLGLGSYEQYF,TGTGCCAGCAGTTACTCATTAGGACTAGGGTCTTACGAGCAGTACTTC,TRBJ2-7,TRBD2,TRBV6-2/TRBV6-3,.
CASSSTNTQYF,TGTGCCAGCAGCTCTACTAATACGCAGTATTTT,TRBJ2-3,.,TRBV7-9,once
CASSQEGGTGYTF,TGCGCCAGCAGCCAAGAAGGCGGTACTGGCTACACCTTC,TRBJ1-2,.,TRBV4-1,.
CSVGDRYYGYTF,TGCAGCGTAGGAGACAGATACTATGGCTACACCTTC,TRBJ1-2,.,TRBV29-1,.